This T cell receptor beta chain was retrieved from a study of neurological immune-mediated disorders (dated 2019 in TCRdb). With respect to the entire study: Peripheral blood TCR-beta repertoires from patients with HTLV-I-associated myelopathy (HAM/TSP), patients with multiple sclerosis, and healthy controls were compared in the study using UMI-based sequencing. Of the approximately 65 subjects in the cohort, around 15 were HAM/TSP patients, roughly 35 were multiple sclerosis patients, and some 20 were healthy controls. The roughly 100 TCR-beta libraries included longitudinal samples, technical triplicates and paired sorted CD4+ and CD8+ T-cell subsets alongside PBMC samples.

To synthesize cDNA, template-switch 5'RACE was performed with a primer carrying a 10-nucleotide random unique molecular identifier so that each TCR transcript was tagged. Over 180 million TCR-beta sequences, covering 15-18 subjects, were produced in each sequencing run. Total RNA was extracted with the RNeasy kit. Using the KAPA Real-time Library Amplification kit, TCR-beta VDJ regions were amplified with primers for the TCR constant region and the 5'RACE anchor. A first PCR added sample indexes and Illumina adaptors, after which a second PCR increased the library yield. The roughly 650 bp TCR product was size-selected on a 2% E-gel SizeSelection system after Ampure bead purification. Library quality was checked on a Bioanalyzer, concentration was measured with Qubit, and libraries were quantified with the Kapa Library Quantification kit before pooling. An Illumina HiSeq 2500 was used to sequence the libraries paired-end at 2 x 150 bp. To increase sequence diversity, roughly 23-30% phiX was spiked into each library pool. Per the original workflow: The UMI-based MiGEC pipeline processed quality-filtered reads and removed over 75% of raw TCR sequences during error correction. VDJ genes were aligned to IMGT germline references, and clonotypes were defined by unique CDR3 amino acid sequence plus V-J genes. Clonal expansion, Shannon diversity and CDR3 relatedness were evaluated with VDJtools (CalcPairwiseDistances, ClusterSamples), while phylogenetic trees were built in CLCbio workbench. A clone was classed as expanded if it had 8 or more unique UMIs, a cutoff based on coefficient-of-variation modelling across technical triplicates. Starting from the raw public reads, TCRdb applied fastp trimming at Q25, assembled clones with MiXCR and retained in-frame beta chains. Rows are unified per CDR3 protein, each entry keeping the most common DNA and genes. The V and J calls reflect TCRdb's pipeline rather than the authors' work. A total of 40,000 to 50,000 distinct CDR3 sequences appear in this sample, 10% of them only once. The top ten constitute 21% of the sample.

Ten or more counts support this clonotype. Its antigen specificity is not known. One base away there is no much larger clone; base qualities are not given. The research as a whole found: No identical CDR3 amino acid sequences were shared among expanded clones across subjects, suggesting private TCR-beta repertoires in all groups. TCR clonal expansion was highest in HAM/TSP patients and lowest in MS patients, with MS patients falling below even healthy controls.

Taken from cysteine to phenylalanine, the CDR3 has 13 residues. CDR3 DNA is the only sequence kept; it has 39 bases, read in frame from the first base. According to the germline V gene, CDR1 reads SQVTM and CDR2 reads ANQGSEA. Trimming removed 6 bases from V and 4 bases from J, leaving 15 bases between the germline ends. Libraries from unsorted PBMCs were made from 2 million PBMCs kept in RNAlater at -80 degrees C until RNA extraction. Peripheral blood was subjected to Ficoll-Hypaque density gradient centrifugation to isolate PBMCs, which were then cryopreserved in liquid nitrogen. The sample was PBMCs. This TCR was sampled from a woman aged 40 to 50 with HTLV-1-associated myelopathy (HAM/TSP). Here the chain combines TRBV29-1 and TRBJ1-2, with a weak D call of TRBD1 (5 bases match). The DNA sequence is as follows: TGCAGCGTCATTCGGGACGGAACCTATGGCTACACCTTC. This sequence encodes CSVIRDGTYGYTF.